This TCR beta chain was recorded in a study of T cells in Graves' hyperthyroidism and ophthalmopathy. The V and J ends lost 3 bases and 5 bases respectively, with 10 bases between them. The CDR3 runs to 13 residues. Germline CDR1 and CDR2: SNHLY and FYNNEI. Amplified regions were TCR beta CDR3 sequences from RNA transcripts. During a first-round RT-PCR of the TCR CDR3, the HTBI primer set was used. TCRdb re-analysed the multiplex PCR reads in MiXCR, keeping a single row per CDR3 protein. The table records under 500,000 distinct CDR3 sequences, roughly an eighth of them present only once. Study conclusions and caveats: Most clonotypes that expanded in the thyroid above 0.001 also showed up in blood.

At least ten counts were recorded for this clonotype. The antigen is unknown. This receptor was obtained from a man aged 45-65 years with Graves' ophthalmopathy. The chain uses TRBV2 and TRBJ1-1; possible D gene TRBD1, 5 bases. The specimen sequenced was blood. Here the CDR3 reads CASSDSGATEAFF. CDR3 in DNA: TGTGCCAGCAGTGATAGTGGGGCGACTGAAGCTTTCTTT.